This TCR beta chain was recorded in a study of shared clonotypes between healthy human individuals (dated by TCRdb to 2018 to 2021). For the wider study: The cohort included three men and a couple of women between 18 and 49 years of age. The study deeply sequenced blood TCR repertoires of several healthy adults to estimate repertoire size and the extent of clonotype sharing between individuals. Each donor's leukapheresis produced roughly between roughly 0.85 and 9.5 billion PBMCs. Per donor, three plates each were used for CD4 naive and CD4 memory, two for CD8 naive, and one for CD8 memory. Different laboratories and diverse techniques were used to prepare libraries and sequence TCR repertoires, to increase sequencing depth and limit assay-specific biases.

Using the deep immunoSEQ assay, multiplex PCR amplified TCR CDR3 regions from genomic DNA. Extracted genomic DNA from each cell subset was distributed evenly across all wells of several immunoSEQ 96-well plates, and each plate was treated as a replicate. Each replicate PCR for sorted subsets received about 200 ng genomic DNA, equal to about 30,000 T cell genomes. Purified libraries were measured with a Qubit 3.0 fluorometer, size-checked on a Bioanalyzer 2100, and measured again with the KAPA Library Quantification kit. Every immunoSEQ 96-well plate was sequenced on a separate single-read 150-cycle Illumina NextSeq 550 flow cell. As for how the authors treated the data: The immunoSEQ output contained only junctional sequences without quality scores, so filtering could not match that applied to full-length reads. Sequences were annotated with PyIR, a Python wrapper for IgBLAST v1.9, and V/J genes and CDR3 were assigned using IMGT germline references. Reads with weak V/J assignments (E-value above 1e-6), missing CDR3, stop codons, out-of-frame junctions, or ambiguous translated residues were removed. V3J clonotypes were defined as sequences sharing the same inferred V gene, J gene, and CDR3 amino acid sequence. Percentage overlap between repertoires was calculated by dividing the number of shared unique clonotypes by the size of the smaller repertoire. Richness of each repertoire was evaluated using RTK rarefaction, the Chao1 estimator, and Recon v2.1 estimates of unobserved clonotypes. OLGA was used to compute generation probabilities for all TCRbeta clonotypes that the gDNA method yielded from a handful of donors. TCRdb retrieved this table from immuneACCESS and kept in-frame rearrangements only. Not all clones are present; in checked studies, unresolved V genes account for under half, and no reason is known for the remainder. D and trimming were read from the DNA, whereas the V and J calls and clone size are those reported in that table. This sample lists a few hundred thousand clones; approximately 65% were detected once. Roughly 10% of the sample comes from the top ten.

Donors were healthy HIV-negative adults with no recently reported acute infections or vaccinations. Only Caucasian adults living in Nashville, Tennessee, USA were represented among the donors. CD4+ T cells were enriched by magnetic negative selection, after which naive cells were positively selected on CD45RA and the negative fraction was taken as the memory subset. Blood was collected by leukapheresis, and PBMCs were isolated by Ficoll-Histopaque density gradient centrifugation and then cryopreserved in liquid nitrogen vapor phase. Analytical flow cytometry was used to check the purity and quantity of every magnetically sorted T cell population. Genomic DNA was isolated from every sorted fraction and measured by UV absorbance on a Nanodrop 2000c. The germline V gene (reference sequence) specifies MNHNY as CDR1 and SVGAGI as CDR2. The CDR3 runs 15 amino acids, cysteine and phenylalanine included. The sequence is cut down to CDR3 DNA, 45 bases in frame from base 1. V loses 4 bases of germline sequence and J loses 5 bases, and the interval between the two ends is 17 bases.

Broad study findings and their caveats: Across a handful of donors, around 5% of naive CD4, approximately 3.6% of naive CD8, approximately 2.5% of memory CD4, and 0.4% of memory CD8 clonotypes were shared. The small number of donors limited the genetic and exposure-history diversity represented. Compared with non-shared clonotypes, clonotypes shared by all four sorted-subset donors had higher generation probabilities. Incomplete sequencing was indicated by rarefaction of sorted-subset datasets, despite the large sequencing depth. Naive subsets generally had larger estimated clonotype richness than memory subsets. Sampling was restricted to blood, and TCR repertoires in tissue are likely to differ from TCR repertoires in blood. Pairwise subsampling led to the expectation that sequencing depth would affect the degree of clonotype sharing among donors.

Regarding this clone: This clone's antigen is unknown. No much larger clone exists at a distance of one base, and base qualities are not known.

The chain employs TRBV6-6 and TRBJ2-5; D gene: possibly TRBD2, on 5 matching bases. Sequencing was performed on memory CD4+ T cells sorted from blood. This specimen's cell subset or site label, interpreted: CD45RA-negative fraction. This clonotype was obtained from a man aged 25-40 years in good health. CDR3 sequence: CASSSDWVPGETQYF. At the DNA level, the sequence is TGTGCCAGCAGTTCGGACTGGGTCCCGGGGGAGACCCAGTACTTC.